This TCR beta chain originates from a study of T cell changes during pregnancy in multiple sclerosis. Sequencing was performed with immunoSEQ multiplex PCR; in TCRdb, only in-frame clones are kept and a portion is missing. Here the sample spans 75,000 to 80,000 clones, over 85% being singletons. This CDR3 contains 17 residues. J was trimmed by 4 bases and V by 1 base; bases with no gene match: 12. In germline, CDR1 is SEHNR, CDR2 FQNEAQ (reference sequence). This chain joins TRBV7-9 and TRBJ1-2; 7 nucleotides match TRBD1. The sample in question was peripheral blood, obtained in the second trimester of pregnancy. The TCR sequence derives from a female donor in good health, enrolled as a control in a pregnancy study. CDR3 region: CASSLDTTGTESYGYTF. The CDR3 nucleotides read TGTGCCAGCAGCTTAGATACAACCGGGACAGAGTCCTATGGCTACACCTTC.